This T cell receptor (beta chain) was captured in a study of shared clonotypes between healthy human individuals. This CDR3 spans 15 amino acids. V lost 3 bases, J lost 2 bases, and 6 bases stayed unmatched. CDR1 and CDR2 (germline): SGHRS, YFSETQ. Generated by immunoSEQ multiplex PCR, the TCRdb table keeps only in-frame clones and is missing some. The sample yields 900,000 to 1,200,000 clones, roughly 74% seen once. Naive CD4+ cells were CD45RA-selected; the remaining cells were memory. The receptor was derived from a young man in good health. Some clones in this sample may be carry-over from other donors' samples. The chain links TRBV5-1 to TRBJ2-7, with 9 bases identical to TRBD1. Specimen: memory CD4+ T cells from PBMCs. Subset meaning: CD45RA-negative fraction. The CDR3 nucleotides are TGCGCCAGCAGCTCCGGGACAGGGATCACCTACGAGCAGTACTTC. Translated, it gives CASSSGTGITYEQYF.